Below are 2 T cell receptor beta chains sequenced from a single sample in a study of spatial heterogeneity in lung cancer. The time point: sample taken at primary tumor resection. In each case, whole RNA from tumor, nontumor lung or frozen PBMC was sequenced unsorted. TCRdb re-called the 5' RACE reads through MiXCR, storing one row per CDR3 protein. This sample yields 25,000 to 30,000 distinct CDR3 sequences, of which roughly 13% are seen a single time; around 25% belongs to the top ten. Sequences were derived from PBMCs, sampled at surgery. The receptors stem from a female donor with early-stage non-small cell lung cancer.

This clonotype was picked up many times. The chain couples TRBV12-3 or TRBV12-4 to TRBJ2-7, with 7 bases aligning to TRBD2. Trimming removed 0 bases from V and 6 bases from J; junction bases left unmatched: 8. This CDR3 contains 15 residues. The CDR3 nucleotides are TGTGCCAGCAGTTTAGCCAACGGGCCGGGAGGCGAGCAGTACGTC. The encoded protein is CASSLANGPGGEQYV.

This clonotype was counted between two and nine times. This chain uses TRBV20-1 with TRBJ2-4; TRBD2 is a possible D gene (6 bases). Germline V gene data show CDR1 as DFQATT and CDR2 as SNEGSKA (reference sequence). V lost 6 bases and J 5 bases, leaving 14 bases between the germline ends. This CDR3 is 13 amino acids long. CDR3 DNA sequence: TGCAGTGCAGACAGCGGGCCGGAAAACATTCAGTACTTC. This codes for CSADSGPENIQYF.